Listed below are T cell receptor beta chains from one sample, sequenced in a study of T cell responses to AZD1222 COVID-19 vaccine. The method was immunoSEQ multiplex PCR; TCRdb's version includes in-frame clones alone and lacks a portion of them. The data hold more than 70,000 clones, with 87% observed a single time. The sequencing here drew on peripheral blood, taken 28 days after the second AZD1222 dose. The receptors here all came from an adult who received the AZD1222 COVID-19 vaccine. Each CDR3 is given with its conserved first and last residue. D genes are given only for firm matches. The size entry is marked missing in some rows and otherwise reads once, few, many or a size class.

NA | TRBJ2-1 | TRBV7-9 | NA | TGTGCCAGCAGCTTAGAGGGGCCGAGCTCCTACAATGAGCAGTTCTTC | CASSLEGPSSYNEQFF
TRBD2 | TRBJ2-1 | TRBV5-1 | NA | TGCGCCAGCAAGGGACTAGCGGGAGGGGGCAATGAGCAGTTCTTC | CASKGLAGGGNEQFF
NA | TRBJ1-1 | TRBV9 | NA | TGTGCCAGCAGCGGCCCGACAGGCAACTTGAACACTGAAGCTTTCTTT | CASSGPTGNLNTEAFF
NA | TRBJ1-1 | TRBV4-3 | once | TGCGCCAGCAGCCAAGAAGTTATGCAGGGGAACACTGAAGCTTTCTTT | CASSQEVMQGNTEAFF
NA | TRBJ1-2 | TRBV30 | NA | TGTGCCTGGGCCGGAGGGGAGATCGGCTATGGCTACACCTTC | CAWAGGEIGYGYTF
NA | TRBJ2-3 | TRBV5-4 | NA | TGTGCCAGCAGCTCCGGGGGCGGGACAAGTTTCCCTAGCACAGATACGCAGTATTTT | CASSSGGGTSFPSTDTQYF
NA | TRBJ2-3 | TRBV7-3 | NA | TGTGCCAGCAGCATAAGTCGGGCAGATACGCAGTATTTT | CASSISRADTQYF
NA | TRBJ1-1 | TRBV11-2 | once | TGTGCCAGCAGCTTCCAGGAGAGTGAAGCTTTCTTT | CASSFQESEAFF
TRBD1 | TRBJ2-3 | TRBV18 | NA | TGTGCCAGCTCACTCCGGGACAGGGGATCAGATACGCAGTATTTT | CASSLRDRGSDTQYF
NA | TRBJ1-4 | TRBV9 | NA | TGTGCCAGCAGCCCCCCCGGGGGAGGGGAAAAACTGTTTTTT | CASSPPGGGEKLFF
NA | TRBJ2-7 | TRBV6-2/TRBV6-3 | NA | TGTGCCAGCAGCCCGCGGGCCTCCTACGAGCAGTACTTC | CASSPRASYEQYF
TRBD1 | TRBJ2-7 | TRBV6-5 | NA | TGTGCCAGCAGGCAAGACAGGGTCTACGAGCAGTACTTC | CASRQDRVYEQYF
NA | TRBJ1-4 | TRBV6-6 | NA | TGTGCCAGCAGTTACTCCTTCGCAAAACTGTTTTTT | CASSYSFAKLFF
TRBD1 | TRBJ1-2 | TRBV19 | NA | TGTGCCAGTAGTCTGGGACAGATTAACTATGGCTACACCTTC | CASSLGQINYGYTF
NA | TRBJ2-3 | TRBV7-2 | NA | TGTGCCAGCAGTCACCGGCCCCAGGGCCCAGATACGCAGTATTTT | CASSHRPQGPDTQYF
NA | TRBJ1-4 | TRBV4-1 | NA | TGCGCCAGCAGCCAGGCTGGGTCGGGGTCCAAGAAAAAACTGTTTTTT | CASSQAGSGSKKKLFF
NA | TRBJ2-7 | TRBV7-9 | NA | TGTGCCAGCAGCTTCAGTCAATACTACGAGCAGTACTTC | CASSFSQYYEQYF
TRBD1 | TRBJ1-3 | TRBV5-1 | NA | TGCGCCAGCAGCTCCAGGGGGGACTCTGGAAACACCATATATTTT | CASSSRGDSGNTIYF
NA | TRBJ2-7 | TRBV4-1 | NA | TGCGCCAGCAGCCAAGGATTTGGCAGGGGCTACGAGCAGTACTTC | CASSQGFGRGYEQYF
NA | TRBJ1-1 | TRBV6-1 | NA | TGTGCCAGCAGTGGCCCCAACAGGGCGGTAAACACTGAAGCTTTCTTT | CASSGPNRAVNTEAFF